One sample yielded the 5 T cell receptor beta chains listed below, sequenced in a study of beta chain features in type 1 diabetes. Findings and caveats of the study: Shortening of TCRB CDR3s, moderate but significant, appeared in all four CD4+ subsets of Type 1 diabetes patients.

Since all of the isolated RNA was reverse transcribed, expressed TCRB transcripts were what got sequenced. The assay was immunoSEQ multiplex PCR, and TCRdb's table has in-frame clones only and misses some. The profile shows over 120,000 clones, 10% to 15% of them singletons. For these TCRs, the target antigens are not known. Material: central memory CD4+ T cells from blood. The source of these receptors is a man aged 18 to 35 with type 1 diabetes.

This clone was found a few times. The chain joins TRBV4-1 to TRBJ2-3; 9 bases are a match to TRBD2. The CDR3 has 17 residues. Germline CDR1 reads MGHRA; CDR2 reads YSYEKL. The V and J ends lost 1 base and 2 bases, in that order; junction bases with no gene match: 7. The CDR3 bases are TGCGCCAGCAGCCAAGCGGGGACTAGCTCTTTCACAGATACGCAGTATTTT. It codes for CASSQAGTSSFTDTQYF.

This clone was counted only a few times. The rearrangement links TRBV2 to TRBJ1-2; D gene ambiguous. Germline V gives CDR1 SNHLY, CDR2 FYNNEI. The CDR3 extends over 14 amino acids. V was pared by 8 bases and J by 4 bases, with 17 bases between. CDR3 residues: CASAFNMGIYGYTF. The DNA for the CDR3 is TGTGCCAGCGCGTTTAACATGGGGATCTATGGCTACACCTTC. The full variable domain, rest sourced from reference TRBV2 and TRBJ1-2, is EPEVTQTPSHQVTQMGQEVILRCVPISNHLYFYWYRQILGQKVEFLVSFYNNEISEKSEIFDDQFSVERPDGSNFTLKIRSTKLEDSAMYFCASAFNMGIYGYTFGSGTRLTVV.

The V call is TRBV18, the J call TRBJ2-5; perhaps D is TRBD1 or TRBD2 (5 bases each). The CDR3 extends over 15 amino acids. Germline lookup yields CDR1 KGHSH and CDR2 LQKENI. The V gene lost 0 bases and the J gene lost 2 bases, with 10 bases spanning the gap. CDR3 sequence reads: CASSPPGTVQETQYF. DNA for the CDR3: TGTGCCAGCTCACCACCGGGGACCGTACAAGAGACCCAGTACTTC. Full variable domain (remainder filled in from reference TRBV18 and TRBJ2-5): NAGVMQNPRHLVRRRGQEARLRCSPMKGHSHVYWYRQLPEEGLKFMVYLQKENIIDESGMPKERFSAEFPKEGPSILRIQQVVRGDSAAYFCASSPPGTVQETQYFGPGTRLLVL.

This chain uses TRBV4-1 with TRBJ1-2, with D unclear. The CDR3 is made up of 14 amino acids. CDR1 is MGHRA, CDR2 YSYEKL, per germline. Trimming took off 1 base at V and 1 base at J, with 7 bases between the two ends. CDR3 residues: CASSQGRINYGYTF. CDR3 bases: TGCGCCAGCAGCCAAGGACGGATTAACTATGGCTACACCTTC.

This clone has ten or more counts. The chain employs TRBV7-2 and TRBJ2-1; tentatively, D is TRBD1 (5 bases). This CDR3 is 12 amino acids long. The V gene's germline CDR1 is SGHTA and CDR2 FQGNSA. V was pared by 6 bases and J by 9 bases, with 12 bases between. The CDR3 here is CASSAGMAEQFF. The CDR3 nucleotides are TGTGCCAGCAGTGCAGGGATGGCTGAGCAGTTCTTC.